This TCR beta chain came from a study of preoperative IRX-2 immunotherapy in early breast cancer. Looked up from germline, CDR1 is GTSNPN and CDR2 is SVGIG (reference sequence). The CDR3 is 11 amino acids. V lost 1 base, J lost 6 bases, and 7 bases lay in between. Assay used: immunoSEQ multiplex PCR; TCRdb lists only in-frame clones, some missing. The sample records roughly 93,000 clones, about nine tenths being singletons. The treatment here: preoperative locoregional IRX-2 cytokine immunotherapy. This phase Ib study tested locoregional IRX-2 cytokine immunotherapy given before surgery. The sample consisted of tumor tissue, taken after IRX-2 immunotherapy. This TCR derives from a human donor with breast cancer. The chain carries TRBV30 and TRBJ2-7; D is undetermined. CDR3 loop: CAWSGTAEQYF. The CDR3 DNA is TGTGCCTGGAGTGGAACAGCCGAGCAGTACTTC.